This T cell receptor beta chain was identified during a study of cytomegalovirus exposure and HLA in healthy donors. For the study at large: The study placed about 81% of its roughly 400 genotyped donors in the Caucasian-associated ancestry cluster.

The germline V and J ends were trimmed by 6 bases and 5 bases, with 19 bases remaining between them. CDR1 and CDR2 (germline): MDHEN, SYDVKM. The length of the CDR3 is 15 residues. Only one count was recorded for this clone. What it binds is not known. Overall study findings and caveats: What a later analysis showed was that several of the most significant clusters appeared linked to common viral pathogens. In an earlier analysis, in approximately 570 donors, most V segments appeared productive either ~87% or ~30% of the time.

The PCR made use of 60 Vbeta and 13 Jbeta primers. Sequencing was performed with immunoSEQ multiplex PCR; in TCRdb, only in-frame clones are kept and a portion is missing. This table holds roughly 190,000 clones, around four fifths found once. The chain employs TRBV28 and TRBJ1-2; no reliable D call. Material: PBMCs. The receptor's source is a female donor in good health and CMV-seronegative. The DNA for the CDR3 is TGTGCCAGCAGCCCCCCCGGGGTCTCGCGATATGGCTACACCTTC. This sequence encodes CASSPPGVSRYGYTF.